This entry concerns a single TCR beta chain. Its antigen is as yet unknown. The data originate from a study of cytomegalovirus exposure and HLA in healthy donors. General study results and limits: Immune exposure data for these donors was limited to CMV serostatus. Prediction of most subjects' HLA-A and HLA-B alleles by TCR beta sequences was reportedly accurate.

The germline V gene has CDR1 KGHSH and CDR2 LQKENI. Trimming took 4 bases from V and 2 from J; bases not matched to a gene: 6. The CDR3 extends over 16 amino acids. Likely unrecorded immune exposures existed in these nominally healthy donors. This PCR relied on a set of 60 Vbeta primers and 13 Jbeta primers. TCRdb keeps only in-frame clones here, not all; method: immunoSEQ multiplex PCR. The sample carries approximately 220,000 clones, approximately 88% recorded once. The chain couples TRBV18 to TRBJ2-1, with 9 positions matching TRBD1. The specimen was PBMCs. The receptor was isolated from a boy aged 2-15 years in good health and CMV-seronegative. CDR3 sequence: CASSRAGTGTYNEQFF. CDR3 DNA: TGTGCCAGCTCACGGGCCGGGACAGGGACCTACAATGAGCAGTTCTTC. The full variable domain, rest sourced from reference TRBV18 and TRBJ2-1, is NAGVMQNPRHLVRRRGQEARLRCSPMKGHSHVYWYRQLPEEGLKFMVYLQKENIIDESGMPKERFSAEFPKEGPSILRIQQVVRGDSAAYFCASSRAGTGTYNEQFFGPGTRLTVL.